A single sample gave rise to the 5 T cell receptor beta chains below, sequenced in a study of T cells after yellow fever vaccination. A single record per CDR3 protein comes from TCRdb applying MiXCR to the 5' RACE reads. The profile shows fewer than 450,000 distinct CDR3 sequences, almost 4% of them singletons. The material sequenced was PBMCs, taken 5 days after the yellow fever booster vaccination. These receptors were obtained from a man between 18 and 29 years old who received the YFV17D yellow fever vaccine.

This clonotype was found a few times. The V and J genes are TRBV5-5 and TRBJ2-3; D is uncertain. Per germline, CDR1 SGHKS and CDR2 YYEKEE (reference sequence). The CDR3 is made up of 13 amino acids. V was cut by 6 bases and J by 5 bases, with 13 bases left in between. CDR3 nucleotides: TGTGCCAGCATCCTGGGTAACGGAGATACGCAGTATTTT. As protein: CASILGNGDTQYF.

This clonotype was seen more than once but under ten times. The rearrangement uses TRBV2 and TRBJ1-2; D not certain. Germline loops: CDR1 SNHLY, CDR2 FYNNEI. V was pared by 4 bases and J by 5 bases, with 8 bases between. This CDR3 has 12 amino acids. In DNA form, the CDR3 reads TGTGCCAGCAGTGTATTGGGTTATGGCTACACCTTC. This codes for CASSVLGYGYTF.

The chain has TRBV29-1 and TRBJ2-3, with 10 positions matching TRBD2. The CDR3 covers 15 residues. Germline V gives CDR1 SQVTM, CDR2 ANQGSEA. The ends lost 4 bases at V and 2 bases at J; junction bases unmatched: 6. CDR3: CSVGRTSGLTDTQYF. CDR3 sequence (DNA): TGCAGCGTTGGCAGGACTAGCGGCCTCACAGATACGCAGTATTTT.

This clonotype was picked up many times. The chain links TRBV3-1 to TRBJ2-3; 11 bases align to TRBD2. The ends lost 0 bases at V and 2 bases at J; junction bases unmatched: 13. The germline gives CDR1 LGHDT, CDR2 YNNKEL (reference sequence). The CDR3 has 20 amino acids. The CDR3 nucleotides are TGTGCCAGCAGCCAAGAGGTGGGGCTAGCGGGGGGCTTTTCCACAGATACGCAGTATTTT. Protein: CASSQEVGLAGGFSTDTQYF.

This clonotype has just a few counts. The CDR3 is CASSLAPQPSRANYGYTF. CDR3 DNA: TGTGCCAGCAGCTTAGCGCCACAGCCCTCGCGAGCTAACTATGGCTACACCTTC. The gene calls are TRBV7-2 and TRBJ1-2; no clear D gene. Germline CDR1 reads SGHTA; CDR2 reads FQGNSA. V was pared by 0 bases and J by 0 bases, with 17 bases between. The CDR3 covers 18 residues.